These T cell receptor beta chains were read from a single sample in a study of blood T cell repertoires in COVID-19. Sequenced by immunoSEQ multiplex PCR; TCRdb stores in-frame clones only, minus some. Of 150,000 or so clones listed, 79% were seen once; the top ten hold around 8%. Sequenced sample: peripheral blood. The receptors come from an older woman with COVID-19, enrolled during active disease. The CDR3 runs from the conserved cysteine through the conserved F or W. Fields, in order: D gene, clone size, J gene, V gene, CDR3 DNA, CDR3 protein. The D gene is left open where the match is weak. Size values are once, few and many counts, or a class for expanded clones, and some rows have none.

d_call: .; clone_size: .; j_call: TRBJ2-6; v_call: TRBV19; cdr3_nt: TGTGCCAGTACCCCGAGGTCGGCTAGCTCTGGGGCCAACGTCCTGACTTTC; cdr3_aa: CASTPRSASSGANVLTF
d_call: TRBD1; clone_size: .; j_call: TRBJ2-2; v_call: TRBV6-6; cdr3_nt: TGTGCCAGTGGACAGGGGAACACCGGGGAGCTGTTTTTT; cdr3_aa: CASGQGNTGELFF
d_call: TRBD1; clone_size: .; j_call: TRBJ2-1; v_call: TRBV7-7; cdr3_nt: TGTGCTAGCAGCCCGGACAGGGGACGGAATGAGCAGTTCTTC; cdr3_aa: CASSPDRGRNEQFF
d_call: TRBD2; clone_size: .; j_call: TRBJ2-1; v_call: TRBV20-1; cdr3_nt: TGCAGTGCTAGTAGTCTTCCGGGACATGTCGCTACTAGCGGGAACAATGAGCAGTTCTTC; cdr3_aa: CSASSLPGHVATSGNNEQFF
d_call: TRBD1; clone_size: .; j_call: TRBJ2-5; v_call: TRBV6-5; cdr3_nt: TGTGCCAGCAGTCGGACAGGGGGGAAACGGACCCAGTACTTC; cdr3_aa: CASSRTGGKRTQYF
d_call: .; clone_size: .; j_call: TRBJ1-5; v_call: TRBV7-2; cdr3_nt: TGTGCCAGCAGCTCTATAAATCAGCCCCAGCATTTT; cdr3_aa: CASSSINQPQHF
d_call: .; clone_size: .; j_call: TRBJ2-2; v_call: TRBV3-1/TRBV3-2; cdr3_nt: TGTGCCAGCAGCCTGGGGGCCATGAACACCGGGGAGCTGTTTTTT; cdr3_aa: CASSLGAMNTGELFF
d_call: .; clone_size: once; j_call: TRBJ1-5; v_call: TRBV19; cdr3_nt: TGTGCCAGTACCCCAGGAGGGGATCAGCCCCAGCATTTT; cdr3_aa: CASTPGGDQPQHF
d_call: TRBD2; clone_size: .; j_call: TRBJ2-7; v_call: TRBV6-2/TRBV6-3; cdr3_nt: TGTGCCAGCAGTTACCCGCGGGGGGCCGCGGACGAGCAGTACTTC; cdr3_aa: CASSYPRGAADEQYF
d_call: TRBD2; clone_size: .; j_call: TRBJ2-7; v_call: TRBV6-5; cdr3_nt: TGTGCCAGCAGTAACCATGGGGGGGGTAAGTACGAGCAGTACTTC; cdr3_aa: CASSNHGGGKYEQYF
d_call: .; clone_size: .; j_call: TRBJ2-2; v_call: TRBV7-2; cdr3_nt: TGTGCCAGCAGCTTAGTTAACGGGGAGCTGTTTTTT; cdr3_aa: CASSLVNGELFF
d_call: TRBD1; clone_size: .; j_call: TRBJ2-3; v_call: TRBV19; cdr3_nt: TGTGCCAGTAGTAACCGGAGGACAGGGGCCACAGATACGCAGTATTTT; cdr3_aa: CASSNRRTGATDTQYF
d_call: .; clone_size: .; j_call: TRBJ2-7; v_call: TRBV2; cdr3_nt: TGTGCCAGCAGTGTGATACTAGTCCCCCACGAGCAGTACTTC; cdr3_aa: CASSVILVPHEQYF
d_call: TRBD2; clone_size: .; j_call: TRBJ2-2; v_call: TRBV7-2; cdr3_nt: TGTGCCAGCAGCATTACTAGCGGGAGCCGCACCGGGGAGCTGTTTTTT; cdr3_aa: CASSITSGSRTGELFF
d_call: TRBD2; clone_size: once; j_call: TRBJ2-1; v_call: TRBV6-2/TRBV6-3; cdr3_nt: TGTGCCAGCAGTTACTCGACCCCCGGGAGGCCCAACAATGAGCAGTTCTTC; cdr3_aa: CASSYSTPGRPNNEQFF
d_call: TRBD2; clone_size: .; j_call: TRBJ2-1; v_call: TRBV4-1; cdr3_nt: TGCGCCAGCAGCCAGTCCAGACTAGCGGGGGGGCCCCACAATGAGCAGTTCTTC; cdr3_aa: CASSQSRLAGGPHNEQFF
d_call: .; clone_size: .; j_call: TRBJ2-1; v_call: TRBV6-1; cdr3_nt: TGTGCCAGCAGTGAGGTAGCGGCCGTGTTCAATGAGCAGTTCTTC; cdr3_aa: CASSEVAAVFNEQFF
d_call: TRBD1; clone_size: .; j_call: TRBJ1-4; v_call: TRBV5-1; cdr3_nt: TGCGCCAGCAGCTTCGACAGGGTTGAAAAACTGTTTTTT; cdr3_aa: CASSFDRVEKLFF
d_call: .; clone_size: .; j_call: TRBJ1-5; v_call: TRBV28; cdr3_nt: TGTGCCAGCAGTTTAAACAGTGGTAGCAATCAGCCCCAGCATTTT; cdr3_aa: CASSLNSGSNQPQHF
d_call: TRBD1; clone_size: .; j_call: TRBJ1-1; v_call: TRBV11-2; cdr3_nt: TGTGCCAGCAGCCTCGACAGGGCGGTGAACACTGAAGCTTTCTTT; cdr3_aa: CASSLDRAVNTEAFF